The 21 T cell receptor beta chains below come from one sample, sequenced in a study of cytomegalovirus exposure and HLA in healthy donors. The PCR used 60 Vbeta and 13 Jbeta primers. Some clones are missing from TCRdb's copy, which holds only in-frame ones; the method was immunoSEQ multiplex PCR. Of about 76,000 clones in the sample, roughly 78% were seen once. Material for sequencing was PBMCs. These TCRs come from a man aged 30 to 39 in good health and CMV-seronegative.

CDR3 coding DNA: TGTGCCAGCACTTTTCAGGGACTGCCCCAGTACTTC. Protein sequence: CASTFQGLPQYF. The chain employs TRBV7-9 and TRBJ2-5; weak D call: TRBD2 (6 bases). V gave up 7 bases and J gave up 9 bases, with 15 bases separating them. Germline values: CDR1 SEHNR, CDR2 FQNEAQ (reference sequence). This CDR3 is 12 amino acids long.

The V call is TRBV6-6, the J call TRBJ1-1; tentatively, D is TRBD1 (6 bases). Germline assignment: CDR1 MNHNY and CDR2 SVGAGI (reference sequence). Between the trimmed V and J ends, which lost 7 bases and 4 bases, there was a span of 16 bases. CDR3 size: 14 residues. CDR3 DNA: TGTGCCAGCAAGAGGGCAGGGGAGGGCACTGAAGCTTTCTTT. The encoded protein is CASKRAGEGTEAFF.

The chain combines TRBV4-1 with TRBJ2-5, with D possibly TRBD2 on 5 matching bases. Germline values: CDR1 MGHRA, CDR2 YSYEKL. The CDR3 is made up of 15 amino acids. V gave up 4 bases and J gave up 2 bases, with 14 bases separating them. CDR3 protein: CASSLPGSHQETQYF. As DNA, the CDR3 is TGCGCCAGCAGCCTCCCGGGGAGCCATCAAGAGACCCAGTACTTC.

The chain is built from TRBV28 and TRBJ2-1, with D perhaps TRBD2 (6 bases). Germline CDR1 reads MDHEN; CDR2 reads SYDVKM. The CDR3 covers 14 residues. The V and J ends lost 8 bases and 8 bases respectively, with 19 bases between them. The CDR3 here is CASARRGIFDEQFF. CDR3 in DNA: TGTGCCAGCGCGAGGAGGGGTATATTCGATGAGCAGTTCTTC.

The rearrangement links TRBV19 to TRBJ2-1; 8 bases map to TRBD2. This CDR3 region has 13 residues. With V trimmed by 5 bases and J by 6 bases, 3 bases remained unmatched. CDR1 and CDR2 from the germline V gene are LNHDA and SQIVND (reference sequence). In DNA form, the CDR3 reads TGTGCCAGTAGTCCGGGACTAGTCAATGAGCAGTTCTTC. This sequence encodes CASSPGLVNEQFF. The full variable domain, its missing parts supplied by reference TRBV19 and TRBJ2-1, is DGGITQSPKYLFRKEGQNVTLSCEQNLNHDAMYWYRQDPGQGLRLIYYSQIVNDFQKGDIAEGYSVSREKKESFPLTVTSAQKNPTAFYLCASSPGLVNEQFFGPGTRLTVL.

This clone was observed once. This chain links TRBV5-6 with TRBJ2-3; the match to TRBD1 covers 10 bases. V lost 4 bases to trimming and J lost 4 bases; unmatched junction nucleotides: 3. The CDR3 loop spans 14 amino acids. Looked up from germline, CDR1 is SGHDT and CDR2 is YYEEEE. CDR3 sequence (DNA): TGTGCCAGCAGCGAGACAGGGGGCGCAGATACGCAGTATTTT. Its translation is CASSETGGADTQYF.

As for this clone: At one boundary the junction diverges from the germline segment, which might be a read error. The chain has TRBV7-9 and TRBJ1-1; D possibly corresponds to TRBD1 (5 bases). This CDR3 has 14 residues. Germline lookup yields CDR1 SEHNR and CDR2 FQNEAQ (reference sequence). The CDR3 loop is CSSSLGGGGTEAFF. CDR3 DNA: TGTTCCAGCAGCTTAGGCGGGGGGGGCACTGAAGCTTTCTTT.

In this sample, this clone turned up a few times. The rearrangement links TRBV27 to TRBJ1-1; 7 bases align to TRBD1. Unmatched junction bases numbered 12, after V lost 8 bases and J lost 0 bases. The germline gives CDR1 MNHEY, CDR2 SMNVEV (reference sequence). The CDR3 is 16 amino acids. The CDR3 DNA reads TGTGCCAGCGCACCAGGGGGGACACTCCTGAACACTGAAGCTTTCTTT. Translated: CASAPGGTLLNTEAFF.

V is TRBV9 and J is TRBJ2-2, with TRBD1 as a possible D gene (6 bases). Germline lookup yields CDR1 SGDLS and CDR2 YYNGEE. The CDR3 spans 14 residues. V was clipped by 4 bases and J by 6 bases, with 13 bases between them. CDR3 DNA sequence: TGTGCCAGCAGCTTCCGGACAGACTCCGGGGAGCTGTTTTTT. Translated, it gives CASSFRTDSGELFF.

The chain uses TRBV7-9 and TRBJ1-1; D unclear. The V gene's germline CDR1 is SEHNR and CDR2 FQNEAQ (reference sequence). Trimming took 7 bases from V and 0 from J, leaving 12 bases between them. The CDR3 is 14 amino acids. The CDR3 region is CASTSESLNTEAFF. As DNA, the CDR3 is TGTGCCAGCACCTCCGAGAGCTTGAACACTGAAGCTTTCTTT.

J is TRBJ2-2 and V is TRBV5-6; possibly TRBD1 for D (5 bases). Germline assignment: CDR1 SGHDT and CDR2 YYEEEE. There are 15 residues in the CDR3. Trimming removed 2 bases from V and 3 bases from J, with 11 bases in between. The CDR3 loop reads CASSLVSGYTGELFF. The CDR3 nucleotides read TGTGCCAGCAGCTTAGTCTCAGGGTACACCGGGGAGCTGTTTTTT.

V and J are TRBV4-3 and TRBJ1-1, with D perhaps matching TRBD1 (5 bases). V gave up 0 bases and J gave up 5 bases, with 13 bases separating them. This CDR3 has 15 amino acids. Germline CDR1 and CDR2: LGHNA and YSLEER. DNA for the CDR3: TGCGCCAGCAGCCAAGATGACAGAGATGGTACTGAAGCTTTCTTT. Its protein product is CASSQDDRDGTEAFF.

The chain carries TRBV2 and TRBJ1-5; tentatively, D is TRBD1 (5 bases). The CDR3 contains 15 residues. CDR1 and CDR2 from the germline V gene are SNHLY and FYNNEI. The V end was cut by 3 bases, the J end by 0 bases, with 9 bases between. For the CDR3, the DNA is TGTGCCAGCAGTGAGGGGCAGGTTAGCAATCAGCCCCAGCATTTT. It specifies CASSEGQVSNQPQHF.

This clone showed up just once. The chain joins TRBV4-1 to TRBJ2-7; 11 bases fit TRBD2. Trimming took 4 bases from V and 3 from J; bases not matched to a gene: 8. Germline lookup yields CDR1 MGHRA and CDR2 YSYEKL. The CDR3 has 16 residues. The CDR3 loop reads CASSPEELAGVYEQYF. The CDR3 DNA reads TGCGCCAGCAGCCCCGAGGAACTAGCGGGGGTCTACGAGCAGTACTTC.

The chain uses TRBV5-1 and TRBJ2-7; 9 bases match TRBD2. Trimming cost V 6 bases and J 3 bases; bases outside gene matches: 7. The germline V gene encodes CDR1 SGHRS and CDR2 YFSETQ. The CDR3 is 14 residues long. CDR3 DNA: TGCGCCAGCAAGGAAACTAGCGGGCGCTACGAGCAGTACTTC. This translates into CASKETSGRYEQYF.

This chain uses TRBV4-1 with TRBJ2-7; 7 nucleotides align to TRBD2. V shed 0 bases and J 4 bases; nucleotides not matched to a gene: 9. CDR1 and CDR2 from the germline V gene are MGHRA and YSYEKL. The CDR3 extends over 16 amino acids. Here the CDR3 DNA reads TGCGCCAGCAGCCAAGAATCGGGGCTAGCGGTTTACGAGCAGTACTTC. Translated: CASSQESGLAVYEQYF.

The J gene is TRBJ2-7, the V gene TRBV4-1; weak D call: TRBD2 (5 bases). Germline V lookup: CDR1 MGHRA, CDR2 YSYEKL. Between the trimmed V and J ends, which lost 2 bases and 3 bases, there was a span of 8 bases. The CDR3 spans 13 residues. The CDR3 sequence is CASSQPRDYEQYF. The CDR3 DNA reads as TGCGCCAGCAGCCAACCGAGGGACTACGAGCAGTACTTC.

This clone occurred once. This sequence joins TRBV7-2 and TRBJ2-2, with 7 bases lining up with TRBD2. Unmatched junction bases numbered 10, after V lost 7 bases and J lost 2 bases. Germline V gene sequence: CDR1 SGHTA, CDR2 FQGNSA. The CDR3 runs to 16 residues. The CDR3 protein is CASTLTGTTNTGELFF. As DNA, the CDR3 is TGTGCCAGCACCCTAACTGGGACTACCAACACCGGGGAGCTGTTTTTT. Drawing the rest from reference TRBV7-2 and TRBJ2-2, the complete variable domain is GAGVSQSPSNKVTEKGKDVELRCDPISGHTALYWYRQSLGQGLEFLIYFQGNSAPDKSGLPSDRFSAERTGGSVSTLTIQRTQQEDSAVYLCASTLTGTTNTGELFFGEGSRLTVL.

J is TRBJ2-2 and V is TRBV7-6; 13 bases fit TRBD2. The germline V gene encodes CDR1 SGHVS and CDR2 FNYEAQ. The CDR3 spans 16 residues. The V and J ends lost 5 bases and 5 bases, in that order; junction bases with no gene match: 5. CDR3 loop: CASSPWTSGSTGELFF. CDR3 coding DNA: TGTGCCAGCAGCCCCTGGACTAGCGGGAGTACCGGGGAGCTGTTTTTT.

This chain links TRBV11-2 with TRBJ2-2; the match to TRBD1 covers 8 bases. CDR3 length: 15 amino acids. Germline CDR1 reads SGHAT; CDR2 reads FQNNGV. After removal of 5 bases from V and 1 base from J, the junction contained 3 bases not matched to a gene. The CDR3 sequence: CASSMDRVNTGELFF. CDR3 DNA: TGTGCCAGCAGCATGGACAGGGTGAACACCGGGGAGCTGTTTTTT. Full variable domain (remainder filled in from reference TRBV11-2 and TRBJ2-2): EAGVAQSPRYKIIEKRQSVAFWCNPISGHATLYWYQQILGQGPKLLIQFQNNGVVDDSQLPKDRFSAERLKGVDSTLKIQPAKLEDSAVYLCASSMDRVNTGELFFGEGSRLTVL.

The gene calls are TRBV5-3 and TRBJ2-5; D may be TRBD1 (6 bases). TRBV5-3 is recorded as an ORF, its role being uncertain. The V end lost 4 bases, the J end lost 5 bases, and 18 bases lay between the germline ends. The CDR3 loop spans 15 amino acids. As DNA, the CDR3 is TGTGCCAGAAGCGTTAAACAGGGAATCGAGGAGACCCAGTACTTC. The encoded protein is CARSVKQGIEETQYF.